The next 14 T cell receptor beta chains were all read from a single sample in a study of identical twins. MiXCR was run by TCRdb on the 5' RACE reads, yielding one entry per CDR3 protein. The data show 400,000 to 500,000 distinct CDR3 sequences, roughly an eighth seen once. These data also featured in a second study, about yellow fever vaccine responses in identical twins.

Source material: CD4+ T cells sorted from blood. The source is a woman aged 18-35 years in good health.

V is TRBV12-3 or TRBV12-4 and J is TRBJ2-7, with D possibly TRBD2 on 5 matching bases. Deletions cut 4 bases from V and 6 bases from J, with 16 bases between. This CDR3 has 14 amino acids. CDR3 sequence (DNA): TGTGCCAGCAGTTCCCTCCCGACCGGGGTCGAGCAGTACTTC. Its translation: CASSSLPTGVEQYF.

This clonotype was counted ten times or more. The gene calls are TRBV12-3 or TRBV12-4 and TRBJ1-2; D gene uncertain. The CDR3 spans 14 residues. The V end was cut by 3 bases, the J end by 1 base, with 9 bases between. CDR3 DNA: TGTGCCAGCAGTTTCGAAGGGAGTAACTATGGCTACACCTTC. This sequence encodes CASSFEGSNYGYTF.

Comment on this clonotype: The CDR3 carries no conserved terminal phenylalanine or tryptophan, so it likely arises from a read error. The chain is built from TRBV6-2 or TRBV6-3 and TRBJ2-1; 11 nucleotides line up with TRBD2. The germline V gene encodes CDR1 MNHEY and CDR2 SVGEGT. The CDR3 is made up of 19 amino acids. Losses at the gene ends were 2 bases for V and 5 bases for J; bases not matched to a gene: 14. CDR3 sequence: CASSYGGPGGLAANNEQFL. CDR3 DNA: TGTGCCAGCAGTTACGGTGGACCGGGGGGACTAGCGGCTAACAATGAGCAGTTCCTC.

The chain employs TRBV29-1 and TRBJ2-5; D gene uncertain. Germline V gene data show CDR1 as SQVTM and CDR2 as ANQGSEA. The CDR3 runs to 11 residues. Deletions cut 7 bases from V and 2 bases from J, with 8 bases between. The DNA for the CDR3 is TGCAGCGGCCGACGGCAAGAGACCCAGTACTTC. As protein: CSGRRQETQYF.

The chain joins TRBV11-1 to TRBJ2-6; TRBD1 is a possible D gene (6 bases). The germline V gene encodes CDR1 SGHAT and CDR2 FQDESV (reference sequence). There are 14 residues in the CDR3. Trimming cost V 3 bases and J 5 bases, with 8 bases left between them. Written as DNA, the CDR3 is TGTGCCAGCAGCTTGAGGGGGAGGGCCAACGTCCTGACTTTC. It translates to CASSLRGRANVLTF.

This clonotype has a handful of counts. This chain uses TRBV5-1 with TRBJ2-4; possibly TRBD2 for D (6 bases). CDR3 size: 16 residues. Germline V lookup: CDR1 SGHRS, CDR2 YFSETQ. The V and J ends lost 3 bases and 3 bases respectively, with 16 bases between them. CDR3 DNA sequence: TGCGCCAGCAGCTCGGGACTCGGGATTGGCAAAAACATTCAGTACTTC. Translation: CASSSGLGIGKNIQYF.

The sample holds a few counts of this clonotype. The rearrangement joins TRBV5-1 to TRBJ2-1; 11 bases match TRBD2. V gave up 4 bases and J gave up 7 bases; unmatched junction bases: 7. This CDR3 is built from 15 residues. Germline-derived CDR1 and CDR2 are SGHRS and YFSETQ. The CDR3 coding sequence is TGCGCCAGCAGCCAACTAGCGGGGGTCCAAAATGAGCAGTTCTTC. Translation gives CASSQLAGVQNEQFF.

The chain has TRBV7-2 and TRBJ2-3; D possibly corresponds to TRBD1 (5 bases). Trimming left V 5 bases short and J 5 bases short, with 20 bases between. The CDR3 has 16 residues. Per the germline V gene, CDR1 is SGHTA and CDR2 is FQGNSA. CDR3 in amino acids: CASSTKGQGYGDTQYF. DNA for the CDR3: TGTGCCAGCAGCACGAAAGGGCAGGGTTACGGAGATACGCAGTATTTT.

Worth noting for this clonotype: At one end, the junction sequence differs from germline, possibly due to a read error. This chain connects TRBV12-3 or TRBV12-4 to TRBJ2-3, with 10 bases aligning to TRBD1. The CDR3 runs 16 residues. The DNA of the CDR3 is TGCGCCAGCAGTTTACGGGGACAGGGGAGCACAGATACGCAGTATTTT. It is translated as CASSLRGQGSTDTQYF.

This clonotype was seen a few times. The rearrangement links TRBV5-6 to TRBJ2-7; D might be TRBD1 (5 bases). This CDR3 has 15 amino acids. V was pared by 4 bases and J by 3 bases, with 17 bases between. Germline V gene data show CDR1 as SGHDT and CDR2 as YYEEEE. The CDR3 loop reads CASSDRGKLGYEQYF. In DNA, the CDR3 is TGTGCCAGCAGCGATAGGGGAAAATTAGGCTACGAGCAGTACTTC.

The CDR3 spells CASSDGVAQFF. CDR3 DNA sequence: TGTGCCAGCAGTGACGGGGTAGCGCAGTTCTTC. This rearrangement joins TRBV2 to TRBJ2-1, with D possibly matching TRBD2 (5 bases). V lost 3 bases, J lost 12 bases, and 9 bases lay in between. Germline V lookup: CDR1 SNHLY, CDR2 FYNNEI. This CDR3 has 11 residues.

This chain connects TRBV10-3 to TRBJ2-1; the D gene is possibly TRBD1 (5 bases). Per the germline V gene, CDR1 is ENHRY and CDR2 is SYGVKD. This CDR3 is built from 13 residues. The V gene lost 11 bases and the J gene lost 4 bases, with 15 bases spanning the gap. Here the CDR3 reads CAAQGSSYNEQFF. CDR3 sequence (DNA): TGTGCCGCCCAGGGATCGAGTTACAATGAGCAGTTCTTC.

This clonotype has only a few counts. This chain joins TRBV30 and TRBJ1-2, with unresolved D. CDR3 length: 12 residues. Trimming pared 4 bases from V and 4 bases from J, leaving 10 bases between. In germline, CDR1 is GTSNPN, CDR2 SVGIG (reference sequence). The CDR3 DNA follows: TGTGCCTGGATTCGGGTTCCCTATGGCTACACCTTC. This translates into CAWIRVPYGYTF.

This clonotype was detected only a few times. The rearrangement links TRBV11-2 to TRBJ2-1, with 10 positions matching TRBD2. The V gene end was trimmed by 5 bases and the J gene end by 1 base; junction bases not matched to a gene: 11. The length of the CDR3 is 18 residues. Germline CDR1 SGHAT, CDR2 FQNNGV. CDR3 in amino acids: CASSPRGVAGGSYNEQFF. CDR3 bases: TGTGCCAGCAGCCCCAGGGGCGTAGCGGGGGGATCCTACAATGAGCAGTTCTTC.